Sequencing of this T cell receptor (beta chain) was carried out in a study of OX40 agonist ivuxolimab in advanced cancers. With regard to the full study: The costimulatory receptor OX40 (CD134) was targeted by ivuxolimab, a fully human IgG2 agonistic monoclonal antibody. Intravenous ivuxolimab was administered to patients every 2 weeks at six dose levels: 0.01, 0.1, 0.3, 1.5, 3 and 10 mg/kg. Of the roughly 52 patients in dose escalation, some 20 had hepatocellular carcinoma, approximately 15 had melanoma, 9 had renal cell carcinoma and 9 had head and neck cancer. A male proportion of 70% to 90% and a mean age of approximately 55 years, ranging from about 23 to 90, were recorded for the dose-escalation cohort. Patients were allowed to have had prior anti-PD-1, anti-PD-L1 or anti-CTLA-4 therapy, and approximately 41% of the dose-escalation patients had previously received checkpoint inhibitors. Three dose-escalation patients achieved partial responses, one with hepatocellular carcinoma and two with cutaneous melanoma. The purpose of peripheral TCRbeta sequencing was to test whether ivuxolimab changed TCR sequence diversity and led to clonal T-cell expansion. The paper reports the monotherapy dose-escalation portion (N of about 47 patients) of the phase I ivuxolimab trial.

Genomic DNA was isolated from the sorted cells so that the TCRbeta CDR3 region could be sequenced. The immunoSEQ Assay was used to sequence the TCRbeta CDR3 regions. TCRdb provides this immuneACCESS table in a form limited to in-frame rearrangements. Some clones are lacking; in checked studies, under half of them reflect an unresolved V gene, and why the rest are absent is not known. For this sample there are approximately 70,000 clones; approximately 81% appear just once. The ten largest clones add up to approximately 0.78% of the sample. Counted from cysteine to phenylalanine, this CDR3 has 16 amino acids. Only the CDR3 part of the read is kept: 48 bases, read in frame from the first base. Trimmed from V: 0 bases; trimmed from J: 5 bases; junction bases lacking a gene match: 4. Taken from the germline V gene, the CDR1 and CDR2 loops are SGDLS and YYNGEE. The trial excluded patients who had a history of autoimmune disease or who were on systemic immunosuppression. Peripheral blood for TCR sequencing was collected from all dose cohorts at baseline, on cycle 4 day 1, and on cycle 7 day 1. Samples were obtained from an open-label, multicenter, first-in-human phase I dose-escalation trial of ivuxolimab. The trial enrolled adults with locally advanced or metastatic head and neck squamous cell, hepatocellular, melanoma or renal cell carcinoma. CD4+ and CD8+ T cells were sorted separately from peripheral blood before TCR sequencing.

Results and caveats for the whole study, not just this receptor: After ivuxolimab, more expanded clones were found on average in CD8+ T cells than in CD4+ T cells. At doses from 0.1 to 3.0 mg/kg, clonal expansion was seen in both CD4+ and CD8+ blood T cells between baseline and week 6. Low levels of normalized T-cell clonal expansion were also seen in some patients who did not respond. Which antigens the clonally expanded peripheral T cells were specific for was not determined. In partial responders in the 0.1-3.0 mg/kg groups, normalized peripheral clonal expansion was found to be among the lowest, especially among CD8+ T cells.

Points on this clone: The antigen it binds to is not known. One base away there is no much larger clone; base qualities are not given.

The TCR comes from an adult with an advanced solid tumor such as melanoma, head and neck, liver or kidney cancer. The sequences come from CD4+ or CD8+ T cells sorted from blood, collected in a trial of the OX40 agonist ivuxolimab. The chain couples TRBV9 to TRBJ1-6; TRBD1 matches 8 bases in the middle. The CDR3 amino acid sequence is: CASSVGPGQDNSPLHF. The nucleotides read TGTGCCAGCAGCGTAGGACCGGGACAGGATAATTCACCCCTCCACTTT. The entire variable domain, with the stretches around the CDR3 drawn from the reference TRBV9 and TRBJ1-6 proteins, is DSGVTQTPKHLITATGQRVTLRCSPRSGDLSVYWYQQSLDQGLQFLIQYYNGEERAKGNILERFSAQQFPDLHSELNLSSLELGDSALYFCASSVGPGQDNSPLHFGNGTRLTVT.